The rows below give T cell receptor beta chains drawn from one sample of a study of blood T cell repertoires in COVID-19. TCRdb's copy holds only in-frame clones and misses some; the assay was immunoSEQ multiplex PCR. The table lists about 280,000 clones, 85% to 95% of them singletons, with approximately 3% in the top ten. Material for sequencing was PBMCs or T cells enriched from blood (not recorded which). Receptor source: a man between 35 and 55 years old who had been exposed to COVID-19. CDR3s include the opening cysteine and the closing phenylalanine or tryptophan. The order of the fields is J gene, D gene, CDR3 length, V gene, clone size, CDR3 protein, CDR3 DNA. A D gene is named only where the DNA matches it firmly. For some rows the clone size is stated as once, few or many, or as a class when expanded; others skip it.

j_gene: TRBJ2-5; d_gene: -; len: 14; v_gene: TRBV15; abundance: -; CDR3aa: CATSSRLPRETQYF; CDR3nt: TGTGCCACCAGCAGCAGACTACCAAGGGAGACCCAGTACTTC
j_gene: TRBJ1-2; d_gene: -; len: 15; v_gene: TRBV9; abundance: once; CDR3aa: CASSPGRGDWGGYTF; CDR3nt: TGTGCCAGCAGCCCCGGGAGGGGGGATTGGGGTGGCTACACCTTC
j_gene: TRBJ2-3; d_gene: TRBD2; len: 15; v_gene: TRBV7-2; abundance: -; CDR3aa: CASSQTSGRADTQYF; CDR3nt: TGTGCCAGCAGCCAGACTAGCGGGAGGGCAGATACGCAGTATTTT
j_gene: TRBJ2-3; d_gene: TRBD2; len: 15; v_gene: TRBV10-1; abundance: -; CDR3aa: CASSDRREGKDTQYF; CDR3nt: TGCGCCAGCAGTGACAGGCGGGAGGGCAAAGATACGCAGTATTTT
j_gene: TRBJ2-3; d_gene: TRBD2; len: 15; v_gene: TRBV27; abundance: -; CDR3aa: CASILSGRGTDTQYF; CDR3nt: TGTGCCAGCATCCTTAGCGGGAGAGGCACAGATACGCAGTATTTT
j_gene: TRBJ2-1; d_gene: TRBD2; len: 15; v_gene: TRBV11-1; abundance: -; CDR3aa: CASSLGTSGSREQFF; CDR3nt: TGTGCCAGCAGCTTAGGGACTAGCGGGAGTCGGGAGCAGTTCTTC
j_gene: TRBJ2-4; d_gene: TRBD2; len: 19; v_gene: TRBV4-1; abundance: -; CDR3aa: CASSQGPLAGVLSPNIQYF; CDR3nt: TGCGCCAGCAGCCAAGGCCCTCTAGCGGGAGTTCTGTCGCCTAACATTCAGTACTTC
j_gene: TRBJ1-1; d_gene: -; len: 14; v_gene: TRBV28; abundance: -; CDR3aa: CASSLQGMNTEAFF; CDR3nt: TGTGCCAGCAGTTTGCAGGGGATGAACACTGAAGCTTTCTTT
j_gene: TRBJ2-3; d_gene: TRBD2; len: 18; v_gene: TRBV3-1/TRBV3-2; abundance: -; CDR3aa: CASSQGRLAGVITDTQYF; CDR3nt: TGTGCCAGCAGCCAAGGCCGACTAGCGGGAGTCATCACAGATACGCAGTATTTT
j_gene: TRBJ2-1; d_gene: TRBD2; len: 15; v_gene: TRBV11-2; abundance: -; CDR3aa: CASSFISGRGNEQFF; CDR3nt: TGTGCCAGCAGCTTTATAAGCGGGAGAGGGAATGAGCAGTTCTTC
j_gene: TRBJ1-5; d_gene: TRBD1; len: 15; v_gene: TRBV7-6; abundance: once; CDR3aa: CASSLQQGLGQPQHF; CDR3nt: TGTGCCAGCAGCTTACAACAGGGGCTGGGTCAGCCCCAGCATTTT
j_gene: TRBJ1-4; d_gene: -; len: 16; v_gene: TRBV20-1; abundance: -; CDR3aa: CSASSPQGSTNEKLFF; CDR3nt: TGCAGTGCTAGTAGTCCCCAGGGCTCAACTAATGAAAAACTGTTTTTT
j_gene: TRBJ2-1; d_gene: TRBD1; len: 15; v_gene: TRBV7-6; abundance: few; CDR3aa: CASSLIGTDNNEQFF; CDR3nt: TGTGCCAGCAGCTTAATCGGGACAGATAACAATGAGCAGTTCTTC
j_gene: TRBJ1-4; d_gene: -; len: 13; v_gene: TRBV5-1; abundance: -; CDR3aa: CASSPGGGVKLFF; CDR3nt: TGCGCCAGCAGCCCGGGTGGGGGCGTAAAACTGTTTTTT
j_gene: TRBJ1-2; d_gene: -; len: 13; v_gene: TRBV2; abundance: -; CDR3aa: CASSPRGARGYTF; CDR3nt: TGTGCCAGCAGCCCCCGGGGGGCGCGGGGCTACACCTTC
j_gene: TRBJ2-1; d_gene: -; len: 14; v_gene: TRBV28; abundance: once; CDR3aa: CASSLPTTRNEQFF; CDR3nt: TGTGCCAGCAGTCTCCCTACTACTCGGAATGAGCAGTTCTTC
j_gene: TRBJ1-6; d_gene: -; len: 17; v_gene: TRBV24-1; abundance: -; CDR3aa: CATSEDLTGGYNSPLHF; CDR3nt: TGTGCCACCAGTGAGGATTTGACAGGAGGATATAATTCACCCCTCCACTTT
j_gene: TRBJ1-4; d_gene: -; len: 14; v_gene: TRBV27; abundance: -; CDR3aa: CASGGGPVDEKLFF; CDR3nt: TGTGCCAGCGGCGGGGGGCCGGTAGATGAAAAACTGTTTTTT
j_gene: TRBJ1-5; d_gene: -; len: 13; v_gene: TRBV30; abundance: -; CDR3aa: CAWSRRGHQPQHF; CDR3nt: TGTGCCTGGAGTCGGCGGGGACATCAGCCCCAGCATTTT
j_gene: TRBJ2-1; d_gene: TRBD1; len: 16; v_gene: TRBV13; abundance: -; CDR3aa: CASSLQGASSYNEQFF; CDR3nt: TGTGCCAGCAGCCTCCAGGGGGCTAGCTCCTACAATGAGCAGTTCTTC
j_gene: TRBJ2-3; d_gene: -; len: 14; v_gene: TRBV11-2; abundance: -; CDR3aa: CASSLRQGPDTQYF; CDR3nt: TGTGCCAGCAGCTTAAGGCAGGGCCCGGATACGCAGTATTTT
j_gene: TRBJ2-7; d_gene: TRBD2; len: 21; v_gene: TRBV18; abundance: -; CDR3aa: CASSPISGQDTSTSRAYEQYF; CDR3nt: TGTGCCAGCTCACCAATCTCGGGGCAGGACACCTCGACTAGCAGGGCCTACGAGCAGTACTTC
j_gene: TRBJ2-3; d_gene: TRBD2; len: 16; v_gene: TRBV25-1; abundance: -; CDR3aa: CASTGGSGSGTDTQYF; CDR3nt: TGTGCCAGCACCGGAGGTAGCGGGAGTGGGACAGATACGCAGTATTTT
j_gene: TRBJ1-2; d_gene: TRBD1; len: 13; v_gene: TRBV20-1; abundance: few; CDR3aa: CSASPRDSYGYTF; CDR3nt: TGCAGTGCTAGTCCCCGGGACAGCTATGGCTACACCTTC
j_gene: TRBJ2-6; d_gene: -; len: 16; v_gene: TRBV13; abundance: -; CDR3aa: CASSREGGTGANVLTF; CDR3nt: TGTGCCAGCAGCCGAGAAGGAGGGACTGGGGCCAACGTCCTGACTTTC
j_gene: TRBJ2-3; d_gene: TRBD1; len: 21; v_gene: TRBV12-5; abundance: -; CDR3aa: CASGFSTGGSSTSRRTDTQYF; CDR3nt: TGTGCTAGTGGTTTCTCGACAGGGGGCAGTTCGACTAGCAGACGCACAGATACGCAGTATTTT
j_gene: TRBJ1-2; d_gene: TRBD1; len: 13; v_gene: TRBV5-5; abundance: -; CDR3aa: CASSAGQGAGYTF; CDR3nt: TGTGCCAGCAGCGCCGGACAGGGGGCCGGCTACACCTTC
j_gene: TRBJ2-2; d_gene: TRBD2; len: 15; v_gene: TRBV9; abundance: -; CDR3aa: CASSVSGGHTGELFF; CDR3nt: TGTGCCAGCAGCGTATCGGGGGGTCACACCGGGGAGCTGTTTTTT
j_gene: TRBJ2-1; d_gene: TRBD2; len: 13; v_gene: TRBV9; abundance: -; CDR3aa: CASSAGTSNEQFF; CDR3nt: TGTGCCAGCAGCGCCGGGACTAGCAATGAGCAGTTCTTC
j_gene: TRBJ2-3; d_gene: -; len: 12; v_gene: TRBV6-5; abundance: -; CDR3aa: CASTDSTDTQYF; CDR3nt: TGTGCCAGCACCGATAGTACAGATACGCAGTATTTT
j_gene: TRBJ1-4; d_gene: -; len: 13; v_gene: TRBV5-6; abundance: -; CDR3aa: CASSFGGNEKLFF; CDR3nt: TGTGCCAGCAGCTTCGGGGGTAATGAAAAACTGTTTTTT
j_gene: TRBJ2-5; d_gene: TRBD1; len: 15; v_gene: TRBV7-2; abundance: -; CDR3aa: CASSRNRGPGETQYF; CDR3nt: TGTGCCAGCAGCCGTAACAGGGGGCCTGGGGAGACCCAGTACTTC
j_gene: TRBJ1-1; d_gene: -; len: 13; v_gene: TRBV7-9; abundance: -; CDR3aa: CASSLRRNTEAFF; CDR3nt: TGTGCCAGCAGCCTCCGCAGGAACACTGAAGCTTTCTTT
j_gene: TRBJ2-1; d_gene: TRBD1; len: 15; v_gene: TRBV15; abundance: -; CDR3aa: CATSSTGTGLNEQFF; CDR3nt: TGTGCCACCAGCAGTACCGGGACAGGTCTCAATGAGCAGTTCTTC
j_gene: TRBJ2-3; d_gene: -; len: 12; v_gene: TRBV19; abundance: -; CDR3aa: CASSERLDTQYF; CDR3nt: TGTGCCAGTAGTGAGCGTCTGGATACGCAGTATTTT
j_gene: TRBJ1-6; d_gene: -; len: 15; v_gene: TRBV6-5; abundance: -; CDR3aa: CASGSFGQLNSPLHF; CDR3nt: TGTGCCAGCGGCTCGTTCGGACAGCTTAATTCACCCCTCCACTTT
j_gene: TRBJ2-5; d_gene: -; len: 11; v_gene: TRBV30; abundance: -; CDR3aa: CAWRFALTQYF; CDR3nt: TGTGCCTGGAGATTCGCCCTAACCCAGTACTTC
j_gene: TRBJ2-3; d_gene: -; len: 13; v_gene: TRBV6-5; abundance: -; CDR3aa: CATPLASTDTQYF; CDR3nt: TGTGCCACCCCTCTAGCTTCAACAGATACGCAGTATTTT
j_gene: TRBJ2-2; d_gene: TRBD2; len: 17; v_gene: TRBV7-3; abundance: -; CDR3aa: CASSPGTSGRITGELFF; CDR3nt: TGTGCCAGCAGCCCCGGGACTAGCGGGAGAATCACCGGGGAGCTGTTTTTT
j_gene: TRBJ2-7; d_gene: -; len: 16; v_gene: TRBV4-1; abundance: -; CDR3aa: CASSQVVGRGRYEQYF; CDR3nt: TGCGCCAGCAGCCAAGTGGTCGGCAGGGGTAGGTACGAGCAGTACTTC
j_gene: TRBJ2-7; d_gene: TRBD1; len: 14; v_gene: TRBV6-2/TRBV6-3; abundance: -; CDR3aa: CASSPDRGPYEQYF; CDR3nt: TGTGCCAGCAGTCCCGACAGGGGACCCTACGAGCAGTACTTC
j_gene: TRBJ1-1; d_gene: TRBD1; len: 14; v_gene: TRBV19; abundance: -; CDR3aa: CASSPGQGTAEAFF; CDR3nt: TGTGCCAGTAGCCCGGGACAGGGAACGGCTGAAGCTTTCTTT
j_gene: TRBJ1-6; d_gene: TRBD1; len: 16; v_gene: TRBV5-1; abundance: -; CDR3aa: CASSSTFGQGDSPLHF; CDR3nt: TGCGCCAGCAGCTCGACCTTCGGACAGGGTGATTCACCCCTCCACTTT
j_gene: TRBJ2-1; d_gene: TRBD2; len: 16; v_gene: TRBV7-8; abundance: -; CDR3aa: CASSRAGTSGRAGQFF; CDR3nt: TGTGCCAGCAGTCGAGCCGGGACTAGCGGGAGGGCGGGGCAGTTCTTC
j_gene: TRBJ1-1; d_gene: -; len: 14; v_gene: TRBV6-5; abundance: -; CDR3aa: CASTEGGGSTEAFF; CDR3nt: TGTGCCAGCACCGAGGGCGGGGGAAGCACTGAAGCTTTCTTT
j_gene: TRBJ2-3; d_gene: TRBD2; len: 15; v_gene: TRBV28; abundance: -; CDR3aa: CASSLSLAGGDTQYF; CDR3nt: TGTGCCAGCAGTTTGTCCCTGGCGGGAGGAGATACGCAGTATTTT
j_gene: TRBJ1-4; d_gene: TRBD1; len: 16; v_gene: TRBV10-3; abundance: -; CDR3aa: CAISESQGTGAEKLFF; CDR3nt: TGTGCCATCAGTGAATCTCAAGGGACAGGGGCTGAAAAACTGTTTTTT
j_gene: TRBJ2-7; d_gene: -; len: 14; v_gene: TRBV5-4; abundance: -; CDR3aa: CASSLEHGGYEQYF; CDR3nt: TGTGCCAGCAGCTTGGAGCACGGAGGCTACGAGCAGTACTTC
j_gene: TRBJ1-1; d_gene: TRBD1; len: 14; v_gene: TRBV18; abundance: -; CDR3aa: CASSPLGQGNEAFF; CDR3nt: TGTGCCAGCTCACCCTTAGGACAGGGAAATGAAGCTTTCTTT
j_gene: TRBJ1-1; d_gene: TRBD1; len: 18; v_gene: TRBV7-9; abundance: -; CDR3aa: CASSLDSTGQGMNTEAFF; CDR3nt: TGTGCCAGCAGCTTAGATTCGACGGGACAGGGGATGAACACTGAAGCTTTCTTT
j_gene: TRBJ1-4; d_gene: TRBD1; len: 15; v_gene: TRBV18; abundance: few; CDR3aa: CASSPWGQENEKLFF; CDR3nt: TGTGCCAGCTCACCATGGGGACAGGAGAATGAAAAACTGTTTTTT
j_gene: TRBJ1-2; d_gene: TRBD1; len: 15; v_gene: TRBV28; abundance: -; CDR3aa: CASSPYRGELHGYTF; CDR3nt: TGTGCCAGCTCCCCCTACAGGGGGGAGTTGCATGGCTACACCTTC
j_gene: TRBJ1-1; d_gene: -; len: 12; v_gene: TRBV2; abundance: -; CDR3aa: CASRGMNTEAFF; CDR3nt: TGTGCCAGCCGGGGAATGAACACTGAAGCTTTCTTT
j_gene: TRBJ2-7; d_gene: TRBD1; len: 14; v_gene: TRBV5-1; abundance: -; CDR3aa: CASSLLAGGYEQYF; CDR3nt: TGCGCCAGCAGTCTCTTGGCAGGGGGCTACGAGCAGTACTTC
j_gene: TRBJ1-5; d_gene: -; len: 13; v_gene: TRBV11-3; abundance: -; CDR3aa: CASSLGGTQPQHF; CDR3nt: TGTGCCAGCAGCCTTGGGGGGACTCAGCCCCAGCATTTT
j_gene: TRBJ2-5; d_gene: -; len: 12; v_gene: TRBV15; abundance: -; CDR3aa: CATSGQPGPKYF; CDR3nt: TGTGCCACCAGCGGACAACCGGGTCCCAAGTACTTC
j_gene: TRBJ1-5; d_gene: -; len: 14; v_gene: TRBV6-5; abundance: -; CDR3aa: CASRDLQGNQPQHF; CDR3nt: TGTGCCAGCAGAGACCTACAGGGAAATCAGCCCCAGCATTTT
j_gene: TRBJ2-1; d_gene: -; len: 13; v_gene: TRBV12-3/TRBV12-4; abundance: -; CDR3aa: CASGTPIRNEQFF; CDR3nt: TGTGCCAGTGGGACTCCCATTCGCAATGAGCAGTTCTTC